Below, 14 T cell receptor beta chains from the same sample are listed, as sequenced in a study of shared clonotypes between healthy human individuals. Profiling relied on immunoSEQ multiplex PCR, and the TCRdb table lists in-frame clones only, not all of them. Of about 180,000 clones in the sample, approximately 95% were seen once. Sequences were obtained from naive CD4+ T cells sorted from blood. Subset given: CD45RA+ positively selected. The receptor set was obtained from a woman aged 25 to 39 in good health.

The chain combines TRBV27 with TRBJ2-1; no definite D call. The V end was cut by 2 bases, the J end by 2 bases, with 4 bases between. The CDR3 runs to 13 residues. The germline V gene encodes CDR1 MNHEY and CDR2 SMNVEV (reference sequence). As DNA, the CDR3 is TGTGCCAGCAGTTTAAAAGCCTACAATGAGCAGTTCTTC. Protein: CASSLKAYNEQFF.

The chain links TRBV14 to TRBJ2-6; unclear D gene. Germline assignment: CDR1 SGHDN and CDR2 FVKESK. Deletions cut 3 bases from V and 4 bases from J, with 7 bases between. The CDR3 spans 14 residues. The CDR3 here is CASSHSSGANVLTF. DNA of the CDR3: TGTGCCAGCAGCCATTCTTCCGGGGCCAACGTCCTGACTTTC.

This chain links TRBV18 with TRBJ1-4; weak D call: TRBD1 (5 bases). The V gene's germline CDR1 is KGHSH and CDR2 LQKENI. The CDR3 has 17 residues. V shed 3 bases and J shed 0 bases, with 14 bases lying between them. CDR3 bases: TGTGCCAGCTCACCTGCGGGACTGGGCGCAACTAATGAAAAACTGTTTTTT. Translating it yields CASSPAGLGATNEKLFF.

This rearrangement joins TRBV18 to TRBJ2-5; 7 bases agree with TRBD1. V gave up 6 bases and J gave up 4 bases; unmatched junction bases: 14. Germline-derived CDR1 and CDR2 are KGHSH and LQKENI. The CDR3 length is 16 residues. The CDR3 region is CASSPKGQRYRETQYF. The CDR3 DNA reads TGTGCCAGCTCCCCAAAGGGACAGCGTTATAGAGAGACCCAGTACTTC.

The genes are TRBV6-6 and TRBJ2-7; D is unclear. The germline V gene encodes CDR1 MNHNY and CDR2 SVGAGI (reference sequence). This CDR3 has 15 residues. Trimming cost V 0 bases and J 0 bases, with 9 bases left between them. For the CDR3, the DNA is TGTGCCAGCAGTTACTCTAGCCGGAGCTCCTACGAGCAGTACTTC. It specifies CASSYSSRSSYEQYF.

This clone was found once. This chain connects TRBV5-1 to TRBJ2-3, with a possible D match to TRBD2 (5 bases). Trimming took off 5 bases at V and 4 bases at J, with 11 bases between the two ends. The CDR3 totals 13 residues. Per the germline V gene, CDR1 is SGHRS and CDR2 is YFSETQ. The CDR3 nucleotides are TGCGCCAGCAGTTATACTAGATCAGATACGCAGTATTTT. Translation gives CASSYTRSDTQYF.

This clone has only one observation. The V call is TRBV28, the J call TRBJ1-3, with D possibly TRBD1 on 5 matching bases. V shed 5 bases and J shed 2 bases, with 16 bases lying between them. The CDR3 is 16 residues long. Looked up from germline, CDR1 is MDHEN and CDR2 is SYDVKM. The CDR3 loop is CASSPPRGSAGNTIYF. CDR3 in DNA: TGTGCCAGCAGTCCCCCGAGGGGCTCGGCTGGAAACACCATATATTTT.

V and J are TRBV5-1 and TRBJ1-1, with no clear D. The CDR3 runs 15 residues. CDR1 and CDR2 from the germline V gene are SGHRS and YFSETQ. V was pared by 0 bases and J by 5 bases, with 14 bases between. In nucleotides, the CDR3 is TGCGCCAGCAGCTTGGATTGGGTAGTGGAGACTGAAGCTTTCTTT. The encoded protein is CASSLDWVVETEAFF. Complete variable domain (other parts from reference TRBV5-1 and TRBJ1-1): KAGVTQTPRYLIKTRGQQVTLSCSPISGHRSVSWYQQTPGQGLQFLFEYFSETQRNKGNFPGRFSGRQFSNSRSEMNVSTLELGDSALYLCASSLDWVVETEAFFGQGTRLTVV.

This CDR3 is CASSLHRLAGVSYEQYF. CDR3 coding DNA: TGTGCCAGCAGCCTACATAGACTAGCGGGCGTCTCCTACGAGCAGTACTTC. The rearrangement links TRBV28 to TRBJ2-7, with 10 bases lining up with TRBD2. This CDR3 is 17 amino acids long. Per the germline V gene, CDR1 is MDHEN and CDR2 is SYDVKM. J gave up 0 bases and V 6 bases, and 11 bases lay outside the gene matches.

The chain has TRBV5-1 and TRBJ2-3; TRBD1 agrees at 8 bases. Unmatched junction bases numbered 4, after V lost 5 bases and J lost 2 bases. The CDR3 has 14 residues. The V gene's germline CDR1 is SGHRS and CDR2 YFSETQ. The CDR3 spells CASRTGVATDTQYF. The CDR3 DNA is TGCGCCAGCAGGACAGGGGTGGCCACAGATACGCAGTATTTT.

This sequence joins TRBV28 and TRBJ2-7; possibly TRBD2 for D (5 bases). Trimming stripped 0 bases from V and 3 bases from J, with 12 bases between. CDR1 is MDHEN, CDR2 SYDVKM, per germline. The CDR3 is 15 amino acids. CDR3 bases: TGTGCCAGCAGTTTATGGTCGAGGAGGTTCTACGAGCAGTACTTC. Encoded protein: CASSLWSRRFYEQYF.

The V call is TRBV6-5, the J call TRBJ2-7, with D perhaps matching TRBD2 (6 bases). The CDR3 is made up of 15 amino acids. Trimming removed 7 bases from V and 0 bases from J, with 16 bases in between. CDR1 and CDR2 (germline): MNHEY, SVGAGI. The CDR3 loop reads CASMILAIDSYEQYF. CDR3 in DNA: TGTGCCAGCATGATCCTAGCGATCGACTCCTACGAGCAGTACTTC.

The rearrangement joins TRBV6-1 to TRBJ2-7; D gene ambiguous. Germline V gene sequence: CDR1 MNHNS, CDR2 SASEGT. V lost 6 bases and J lost 0, with 15 bases in between. The CDR3 runs 15 residues. CDR3 nucleotides: TGTGCCAGCAGAGCAGCTACGATACCCTCCTACGAGCAGTACTTC. This translates into CASRAATIPSYEQYF.

V and J are TRBV5-1 and TRBJ2-1, with D possibly being TRBD1 or TRBD2 (5 bases each). The CDR3 has 16 residues. Germline-derived CDR1 and CDR2 are SGHRS and YFSETQ. V lost 3 bases to trimming and J lost 0 bases, with 13 bases between them. Here the CDR3 reads CASSWAGASSYNEQFF. DNA for the CDR3: TGCGCCAGCAGCTGGGCCGGGGCGAGCTCCTACAATGAGCAGTTCTTC. Filled out from reference TRBV5-1 and TRBJ2-1, the complete variable domain reads KAGVTQTPRYLIKTRGQQVTLSCSPISGHRSVSWYQQTPGQGLQFLFEYFSETQRNKGNFPGRFSGRQFSNSRSEMNVSTLELGDSALYLCASSWAGASSYNEQFFGPGTRLTVL.